Described below is a single TCR beta chain sequence and its context. Which antigen it targets is not known. No quality values exist for individual bases; no much larger clone is one base distant. Including cysteine and phenylalanine, the CDR3 has 15 amino acids. Left in the record is the CDR3 DNA by itself, 45 bases read in frame from the first base. Reading the germline V gene (reference sequence) gives CDR1 SGHKS and CDR2 YYEKEE. For this chain, trimming is 4 bases at the V end and 4 bases at the J end, and the number of junction bases without a gene match is 7. This sample was included in a study of blood T cell repertoires in COVID-19 (dated by TCRdb to the early 2020s). For the wider study: The collaborator samples originated in the United States, Italy and Spain and spanned the acute and convalescent phases of COVID-19. Where available, HLA class I and class II types were obtained from metadata supplied by the sample provider rather than from assay-based typing. Subjects who had been exposed to COVID-19, were actively infected with it, or had recovered from it provided the deeply sampled blood TCRbeta repertoires that made up the dataset. The repertoires were made available in a free public database intended to serve as a resource for research on the immune response to SARS-CoV-2. The material from the prospective study consisted of cDNA or gDNA derived from T cells, B-cell-depleted T cells, or PBMCs. The samples were drawn from two sources: the first 160 participants of the ongoing ImmuneRACE study, and 1,000 to 1,500 subjects contributed by 6 global collaborators. Nearly every sample came with metadata listing a de-identified subject ID, COVID-19 status, age in years and sex. The paper's findings and limits, for the study overall: How much clinical and demographic metadata was included differed by source and by participant, and the metadata was provided uncurated.

TCRbeta CDR3 regions were amplified from genomic DNA by means of the immunoSEQ Assay, a bias-controlled multiplex PCR. The paper's data handling went like this. The number of nucleated cells in each sample was estimated by amplification of reference gene primers within the assay. To quantify the absolute abundance of each unique TCRbeta CDR3 rearrangement, sequence reads were collapsed and filtered. For each sample, productive Simpson clonality was calculated as the square root of Simpson's diversity index across productive rearrangements. TCRdb mirrors the immuneACCESS table, restricted to in-frame sequences. Some clones are absent from its copies; in checked studies, under half trace to an unresolved V gene, and the reason for the others is unknown. V and J calls and clone size are given by that table; D and trimming were obtained from the DNA. The sample table contains tens of thousands of clones; only one count was recorded for 55% to 70% of them. Roughly 10% of the sample is taken by the ten largest.

Each collaborating institution followed its own protocols to collect whole blood in K2EDTA tubes. Collaborator samples were shipped for TCRbeta analysis as frozen whole blood, isolated PBMCs, or DNA extracted from either sample type. Material for sequencing was peripheral blood. The V and J segments used are TRBV5-5 and TRBJ1-2; 10 middle bases align to TRBD1. The sequence was collected from a woman aged 70-85 years with acute or convalescent COVID-19. CDR3 loop: CASSPGQGRPYGYTF. The nucleotides are TGTGCCAGCAGCCCGGGACAGGGGCGACCCTATGGCTACACCTTC.